Included here is one T cell receptor beta chain sequence, with context. Its cognate antigen has yet to be identified. No qualities accompany the bases; no much larger clone lies one base away. This record belongs to a study of blood T cell repertoires in COVID-19 (dated by TCRdb to 2020 to 2022). Looking at the study overall: Samples from collaborators originated in the United States, Italy and Spain and spanned both the acute and convalescent phases of COVID-19. HLA class I and class II types, where available, came from metadata supplied by the sample provider rather than from assay-based typing. A freely available public database, intended as a resource for researchers studying the immune response to SARS-CoV-2, is where the repertoires were released. The samples were drawn from the first 160 participants of the ongoing ImmuneRACE study and from 1,254 subjects provided by 6 global collaborators. Deeply sampled blood TCRbeta repertoires from subjects exposed to, actively infected with, or recovered from COVID-19 were included in the dataset. A de-identified subject ID, COVID-19 status, age in years and sex were almost always included in the sample metadata. The prospective study material was composed of cDNA or gDNA derived from T cells, B-cell-depleted T cells, or PBMCs.

The immunoSEQ Assay, a bias-controlled multiplex PCR, was used to amplify TCRbeta CDR3 regions from genomic DNA. The study's processing was this. Within the assay, amplification of reference gene primers was used to estimate how many nucleated cells each sample contained. To quantify the absolute abundance of each unique TCRbeta CDR3 rearrangement, sequence reads were collapsed and filtered. For each sample, productive Simpson clonality was calculated as the square root of Simpson's diversity index over productive rearrangements. Held by TCRdb, this immuneACCESS table contains in-frame sequences only and omits some clones. Under half of the omission traces to an unresolved V gene where checked; the cause of the rest is unknown. From that table come the V and J calls and clone size; the DNA was used to work out D and trimming. Here the sample has 140,000 to 150,000 clones; roughly nine tenths occur a single time. Of the sample, under 3.5% is held by the ten largest clones.

Whole blood was collected in K2EDTA tubes by collaborating institutions according to the institutions' own protocols. For TCRbeta analysis, collaborator samples were shipped as frozen whole blood, as isolated PBMCs, or as DNA extracted from either sample type. General conclusions and limits of the study: The amount of clinical and demographic metadata varied by source and participant and was provided uncurated.

Including cysteine and phenylalanine, the CDR3 has 15 amino acids. The DNA shown is the 45-base CDR3, in frame from base 1. V is pared back by 5 bases and J by 4 bases, with 17 bases lying between the germline termini. CDR1 and CDR2 are read off the germline V gene as SGHTA and FQGNSA. The specimen was peripheral blood. The rearrangement joined TRBV7-2 to TRBJ1-2; the D gene is perhaps TRBD1, on 6 matching bases. This TCR derives from a woman aged 55-69 years with active COVID-19. DNA sequence: TGTGCCAGCAGCGCTAATCAGGGGACCCTCTATGGCTACACCTTC. This translates into CASSANQGTLYGYTF. The reference TRBV7-2 and TRBJ1-2 proteins fill in what lies around the CDR3, so the full variable domain reads GAGVSQSPSNKVTEKGKDVELRCDPISGHTALYWYRQSLGQGLEFLIYFQGNSAPDKSGLPSDRFSAERTGGSVSTLTIQRTQQEDSAVYLCASSANQGTLYGYTFGSGTRLTVV.